Listed here are 26 T cell receptor beta chains from one sample, sequenced in a study of cytomegalovirus exposure and HLA in healthy donors. The PCR was carried out with 60 Vbeta primers and 13 Jbeta primers. Using immunoSEQ multiplex PCR, the repertoire was profiled, and TCRdb retains in-frame clones only, with some absent. The sample includes 130,000 to 150,000 clones, roughly 80% of them seen just once. Sequenced: PBMCs. The receptors derive from a man in his forties in good health and CMV-seropositive.

The chain carries TRBV19 and TRBJ2-5, with TRBD1 matching 7 bases. The CDR3 runs 15 residues. Germline values: CDR1 LNHDA, CDR2 SQIVND (reference sequence). V was pared by 5 bases and J by 5 bases, with 11 bases of the junction left unmatched. This CDR3 is CASSPRDSYAETQYF. Written as DNA, the CDR3 is TGTGCCAGTAGTCCCCGGGACAGCTACGCCGAGACCCAGTACTTC.

The chain combines TRBV29-1 with TRBJ2-3; a weak D match, TRBD2 (6 bases). This CDR3 comprises 14 residues. Germline loops: CDR1 SQVTM, CDR2 ANQGSEA. V lost 3 bases to trimming and J lost 1 base, with 11 bases between them. The CDR3 sequence: CSVEPGLGTDTQYF. The CDR3 nucleotides read TGCAGCGTTGAGCCGGGACTTGGCACAGATACGCAGTATTTT.

Remarks on this clone: Other DNA sequences in this specimen translate into the identical CDR3. The chain has TRBV18 and TRBJ1-1, with D possibly TRBD1 on 6 matching bases. This CDR3 has 12 amino acids. Germline V lookup: CDR1 KGHSH, CDR2 LQKENI. V lost 6 bases to trimming and J lost 3 bases, with 8 bases between them. In nucleotides, the CDR3 is TGTGCCAGCTCCCACAGGGACACTGAAGCTTTCTTT. Translating gives CASSHRDTEAFF.

The chain links TRBV6-5 to TRBJ2-7; TRBD1 matches at 8 bases. This CDR3 is built from 15 residues. With 5 bases clipped from V and 0 bases from J, the junction kept 6 bases outside the gene matches. Looked up from germline, CDR1 is MNHEY and CDR2 is SVGAGI. CDR3 bases: TGTGCCAGCAGTGCACGACAGGGGAGCTCCTACGAGCAGTACTTC. Amino acids: CASSARQGSSYEQYF.

The chain joins TRBV2 to TRBJ1-1; 8 positions agree with TRBD1. After removal of 0 bases from V and 0 bases from J, the junction contained 3 bases not matched to a gene. The CDR3 runs to 16 residues. From germline, CDR1 is SNHLY and CDR2 FYNNEI. The CDR3 spells CASSEAVGQVNTEAFF. In nucleotides, the CDR3 is TGTGCCAGCAGTGAAGCTGTGGGACAGGTGAACACTGAAGCTTTCTTT.

V usage is TRBV4-1 and J usage is TRBJ2-7; the D gene is possibly TRBD1 (6 bases). Trimming cost V 2 bases and J 0 bases, with 8 bases left between them. Germline CDR1 reads MGHRA; CDR2 reads YSYEKL. This CDR3 has 14 amino acids. The CDR3 protein is CASSQKTGSYEQYF. The CDR3 coding sequence is TGCGCCAGCAGCCAAAAGACAGGCTCCTACGAGCAGTACTTC.

J is TRBJ1-2 and V is TRBV27, with unresolved D. Germline values: CDR1 MNHEY, CDR2 SMNVEV (reference sequence). The CDR3 consists of 13 residues. V was shortened by 5 bases and J by 8 bases, with 15 bases between the two germline ends. The CDR3 here is CASSGVTTGGYTF. The DNA for the CDR3 is TGTGCCAGCAGTGGGGTCACAACGGGAGGCTACACCTTC.

The J gene is TRBJ2-1, the V gene TRBV5-1, with a tentative D call TRBD2 (5 bases). V lost 2 bases and J 0 bases, leaving 9 bases between the germline ends. This CDR3 has 15 amino acids. Germline V gene data show CDR1 as SGHRS and CDR2 as YFSETQ. DNA for the CDR3: TGCGCCAGCAGCTTACGCCTAGCCTCCTACAATGAGCAGTTCTTC. Amino acid sequence: CASSLRLASYNEQFF.

This clone was recorded only once. The V and J genes are TRBV30 and TRBJ2-3; TRBD2 matches at 8 bases. CDR1 and CDR2 from the germline V gene are GTSNPN and SVGIG (reference sequence). The CDR3 loop spans 15 amino acids. V shed 7 bases, J shed 1 base, and the junction held 10 bases outside the gene matches. CDR3 sequence (DNA): TGTGCCTCCACCGGGGGAGCGGGGGGCACAGATACGCAGTATTTT. Translating it yields CASTGGAGGTDTQYF.

This chain links TRBV14 with TRBJ1-6; TRBD1 aligns across 9 bases. This CDR3 has 15 amino acids. Germline V gives CDR1 SGHDN, CDR2 FVKESK. J lost 14 bases, V lost 3 bases, and 11 bases had no gene match. The chain's CDR3 is CASSQGAWTGETLHF. CDR3 coding DNA: TGTGCCAGCAGCCAGGGAGCGTGGACAGGGGAAACCCTCCACTTT.

The V call is TRBV27, the J call TRBJ1-4; no firm D call. In germline, CDR1 is MNHEY, CDR2 SMNVEV (reference sequence). V was shortened by 2 bases and J by 10 bases, with 14 bases between the two germline ends. The CDR3 is 14 amino acids. The CDR3 sequence is CASSLSQRVGKLFF. CDR3 DNA: TGTGCCAGCAGTTTAAGCCAGAGGGTCGGAAAACTGTTTTTT.

The chain recombines TRBV5-1 with TRBJ1-2; D remains unclear. Germline loops: CDR1 SGHRS, CDR2 YFSETQ. The CDR3 has 15 amino acids. With 5 bases removed from V and 2 bases from J, the gap between germline ends came to 16 bases. The CDR3 DNA is TGCGCCAGCAGACATTCACAAGGAGGGAACTATGGCTACACCTTC. It is translated as CASRHSQGGNYGYTF.

The rearrangement uses TRBV6-5 and TRBJ2-7; 10 bases agree with TRBD1. The germline CDR1 and CDR2 sequences are MNHEY and SVGAGI. Trimming cost V 2 bases and J 5 bases; bases outside gene matches: 3. The CDR3 sequence is 14 residues long. CDR3 coding DNA: TGTGCCAGCAGTTACGGGACAGGGGTCCACGAGCAGTACTTC. Translating it yields CASSYGTGVHEQYF.

This chain links TRBV5-1 with TRBJ2-7, with 8 bases fitting TRBD1. Germline CDR1 SGHRS, CDR2 YFSETQ. V lost 4 bases, J lost 2 bases, and 14 bases stayed unmatched. The CDR3 runs to 17 residues. CDR3 region: CASSDRQGSRTAYEQYF. The CDR3 bases are TGCGCCAGCAGCGACAGACAGGGGTCAAGGACCGCCTACGAGCAGTACTTC.

The chain uses TRBV7-9 and TRBJ2-6, with a possible D match to TRBD2 (5 bases). Between the trimmed V and J ends, which lost 5 bases and 1 base, there was a span of 9 bases. The germline V gene has CDR1 SEHNR and CDR2 FQNEAQ (reference sequence). The CDR3 has 15 residues. The CDR3 region is CASSARDSGANVLTF. The CDR3 DNA is TGTGCCAGCAGCGCCCGGGATTCTGGGGCCAACGTCCTGACTTTC.

The CDR3 sequence: CASSGVYEQYF. DNA for the CDR3: TGTGCCAGCAGTGGCGTATACGAGCAGTACTTC. The chain joins TRBV2 to TRBJ2-7; D unresolved. Germline lookup yields CDR1 SNHLY and CDR2 FYNNEI. Trimming cost V 4 bases and J 4 bases, with 5 bases left between them. This CDR3 is 11 amino acids long.

CDR3 DNA sequence: TGCGCCAGCAGTTCTGTCACAACCACAGATACGCAGTATTTT. It is translated as CASSSVTTTDTQYF. This chain joins TRBV5-1 and TRBJ2-3; D gene ambiguous. The CDR3 contains 14 residues. In germline, CDR1 is SGHRS, CDR2 YFSETQ. Trimming took 5 bases from V and 2 from J, leaving 12 bases between them.

The rearrangement uses TRBV2 and TRBJ2-1; D is perhaps TRBD1 (8 bases). In germline, CDR1 is SNHLY, CDR2 FYNNEI. The CDR3 is made up of 14 amino acids. V was shortened by 4 bases and J by 9 bases, with 16 bases between the two germline ends. This CDR3 reads CASSGRTGGGEQFF. CDR3 DNA: TGTGCCAGCAGTGGAAGAACAGGGGGGGGTGAGCAGTTCTTC.

This chain connects TRBV11-3 to TRBJ1-1; weak D call: TRBD1 (5 bases). The ends were cut back, 1 base at V and 1 base at J, with 16 bases in the middle. Germline assignment: CDR1 SGHNT and CDR2 YENEEA. This CDR3 is built from 17 residues. Here the CDR3 reads CASSLGGGSFWNTEAFF. The CDR3 DNA reads TGTGCCAGCAGCTTAGGCGGGGGGTCCTTTTGGAACACTGAAGCTTTCTTT.

The chain employs TRBV7-2 and TRBJ2-3; 8 nucleotides align to TRBD1. Trimming cost V 6 bases and J 5 bases; bases outside gene matches: 10. This CDR3 spans 15 amino acids. CDR1 is SGHTA, CDR2 FQGNSA, per germline. The CDR3 spells CASSRQGNGVDTQYF. CDR3 sequence (DNA): TGTGCCAGCAGTAGACAGGGGAATGGTGTAGATACGCAGTATTTT.

The V call is TRBV5-1, the J call TRBJ2-1; a possible D gene is TRBD1 (5 bases). Looked up from germline, CDR1 is SGHRS and CDR2 is YFSETQ. The V gene lost 1 base and the J gene lost 10 bases, with 18 bases spanning the gap. CDR3 length: 15 residues. This CDR3 reads CASSLKGLGFTEQFF. The DNA for the CDR3 is TGCGCCAGCAGCTTGAAGGGGCTTGGGTTTACCGAGCAGTTCTTC.

The rearrangement links TRBV6-6 to TRBJ1-2; 9 bases match TRBD1. The CDR3 runs to 12 residues. The ends lost 7 bases at V and 8 bases at J; junction bases unmatched: 5. Germline V gene data show CDR1 as MNHNY and CDR2 as SVGAGI (reference sequence). This chain's CDR3 is CASTRTGEGYTF. The CDR3 DNA follows: TGTGCCAGCACCAGGACAGGGGAAGGCTACACCTTC.

The CDR3 spells CASSRGGRTGVSEAFF. CDR3 bases: TGTGCCAGCAGTCGCGGGGGCCGGACAGGGGTATCTGAAGCTTTCTTT. The V and J genes are TRBV25-1 and TRBJ1-1; 9 nucleotides agree with TRBD1. CDR3 length equals 16 residues. V trimming: 5 bases; J trimming: 6 bases; junction bases outside the gene matches: 13. Looked up from germline, CDR1 is MGHDK and CDR2 is SYGVNS. Based on the CDR3 plus reference TRBV25-1 and TRBJ1-1, the full variable domain is EADIYQTPRYLVIGTGKKITLECSQTMGHDKMYWYQQDPGMELHLIHYSYGVNSTEKGDLSSESTVSRIRTEHFPLTLESARPSHTSQYLCASSRGGRTGVSEAFFGQGTRLTVV.

V gene TRBV5-4 combines with J gene TRBJ1-2; 7 bases are shared with TRBD1. Per germline, CDR1 SGHNT and CDR2 YYREEE (reference sequence). The CDR3 length is 15 residues. V shed 2 bases, J shed 2 bases, and the junction held 6 bases outside the gene matches. DNA of the CDR3: TGTGCCAGCAGCTTCCCGGACAGGCCCAACTATGGCTACACCTTC. Translated, it gives CASSFPDRPNYGYTF. The full variable domain, completed using reference TRBV5-4 and TRBJ1-2, is ETGVTQSPTHLIKTRGQQVTLRCSSQSGHNTVSWYQQALGQGPQFIFQYYREEENGRGNFPPRFSGLQFPNYSSELNVNALELDDSALYLCASSFPDRPNYGYTFGSGTRLTVV.

The table lists this clone with a count of one. This rearrangement joins TRBV29-1 to TRBJ1-1, with 9 positions matching TRBD1. This CDR3 region has 12 residues. Germline trimming cut 6 bases from V and 9 bases from J; bases unmatched to any gene: 8. Germline CDR1 reads SQVTM; CDR2 reads ANQGSEA. DNA for the CDR3: TGCAGCGTCGAAAGACAGGGGGGAAAAGCTTTCTTT. Translating gives CSVERQGGKAFF. The full variable domain, with the rest looked up from reference TRBV29-1 and TRBJ1-1, is SAVISQKPSRDICQRGTSLTIQCQVDSQVTMMFWYRQQPGQSLTLIATANQGSEATYESGFVIDKFPISRPNLTFSTLTVSNMSPEDSSIYLCSVERQGGKAFFGQGTRLTVV.

The genes are TRBV4-3 and TRBJ2-1, with 7 bases matching TRBD1. The germline CDR1 and CDR2 sequences are LGHNA and YSLEER. V dropped 0 bases and J dropped 0; count of bases not matched to a gene: 5. This CDR3 has 17 amino acids. This CDR3 is CASSQDPGDSSYNEQFF. CDR3 DNA: TGCGCCAGCAGCCAAGATCCTGGGGACAGCTCCTACAATGAGCAGTTCTTC.